The clone carrying this T cell receptor beta chain turned up a few times. These data originate in a study of T-cell reconstitution after alpha-beta-depleted transplantation in children. The V end was cut by 2 bases, the J end by 6 bases, with 11 bases between. Per germline, CDR1 SGHTA and CDR2 FQGNSA. CDR3 size: 14 residues. Unique molecular identifiers tagged the TCRbeta library. TCRdb independently ran MiXCR on the PCR reads; one entry per CDR3 protein. The data show about 400,000 distinct CDR3 sequences, around 20% seen once. This specimen consisted of PBMCs from the stem cell graft donor, obtained from the stem cell graft. V and J are TRBV7-2 and TRBJ1-5; D gene unclear. The sequence came from a human donor who donated a stem cell graft to a child with acute myeloid leukemia. CDR3 DNA: TGTGCCAGCAGCTTAAAGGGTCTGGGTCAGCCCCAGCATTTT. It codes for CASSLKGLGQPQHF.